The 20 T cell receptor beta chains presented below share a single source sample, sequenced in a study of blood T cell repertoires in COVID-19. The data were produced by immunoSEQ multiplex PCR, yet TCRdb's version contains in-frame clones alone and is incomplete. The sample yields around 250,000 clones, over 80% seen once. Sequenced input: peripheral blood. These receptors came from a man between 25 and 39 years old who had recovered from COVID-19.

The chain recombines TRBV6-6 with TRBJ1-2; D may be TRBD1 (5 bases). V was shortened by 0 bases and J by 3 bases, with 8 bases between the two germline ends. This CDR3 comprises 14 residues. Germline values: CDR1 MNHNY, CDR2 SVGAGI (reference sequence). CDR3 DNA: TGTGCCAGCAGTTACTCAGGGGTAGACTATGGCTACACCTTC. Its protein is CASSYSGVDYGYTF.

The chain employs TRBV12-3 or TRBV12-4 and TRBJ1-3, with D hard to call. Trimming removed 6 bases at V and 7 bases at J, with 13 bases between. The CDR3 covers 13 residues. CDR3 DNA sequence: TGTGCCAGCAGCAAGCTCTCGGGTAACACCATATATTTT. Protein sequence: CASSKLSGNTIYF.

The V and J genes are TRBV7-9 and TRBJ1-2; maybe TRBD1 (6 bases). V was trimmed by 5 bases and J by 1 base, leaving 14 bases between them. There are 15 residues in the CDR3. Germline V gene data show CDR1 as SEHNR and CDR2 as FQNEAQ (reference sequence). The CDR3 DNA follows: TGTGCCAGCAGCCCATCCGGGACACTTAACTATGGCTACACCTTC. Protein sequence: CASSPSGTLNYGYTF.

This clone has more than one count but fewer than ten. The chain is built from TRBV18 and TRBJ2-7; D remains unclear. This CDR3 has 14 residues. The germline V gene has CDR1 KGHSH and CDR2 LQKENI. Trimming removed 4 bases from V and 2 bases from J, with 12 bases in between. Here the CDR3 DNA reads TGTGCCAGCTCACTAGGAGCACTTACCTACGAGCAGTACTTC. Amino acid sequence: CASSLGALTYEQYF.

The count of this clone is one. This sequence joins TRBV27 and TRBJ2-7, with TRBD2 matching over 13 bases. Trimming cost V 6 bases and J 6 bases; bases outside gene matches: 8. Germline-derived CDR1 and CDR2 are MNHEY and SMNVEV (reference sequence). The CDR3 is 15 residues long. The CDR3 spells CASSGLAGATGEQYF. The CDR3 DNA reads TGTGCCAGCAGCGGACTAGCGGGGGCGACAGGCGAGCAGTACTTC.

The chain couples TRBV2 to TRBJ2-5, with TRBD1 matching 11 bases. V trimming: 6 bases; J trimming: 0 bases; junction bases outside the gene matches: 9. Germline V gives CDR1 SNHLY, CDR2 FYNNEI. The CDR3 totals 17 residues. DNA for the CDR3: TGTGCCAGCAGCAGGACAGGGGGCCACATGTACCAAGAGACCCAGTACTTC. This gives the protein CASSRTGGHMYQETQYF.

The chain has TRBV6-6 and TRBJ2-7, with D perhaps TRBD1 (5 bases). Per germline, CDR1 MNHNY and CDR2 SVGAGI (reference sequence). The length of the CDR3 is 14 residues. The V end lost 2 bases, the J end lost 2 bases, and 10 bases lay between the germline ends. DNA for the CDR3: TGTGCCAGCAGTTACAGTGGGGCCCCCTACGAGCAGTACTTC. Protein: CASSYSGAPYEQYF.

The V call is TRBV11-2, the J call TRBJ2-7; 8 nucleotides line up with TRBD2. The CDR3 is 14 residues long. The J segment lost 2 bases and the V segment lost 5 bases, leaving 5 bases of the junction unmatched. The germline CDR1 and CDR2 sequences are SGHAT and FQNNGV. This chain's CDR3 is CASSGSGMTYEQYV. CDR3 DNA: TGTGCCAGCAGCGGTAGCGGGATGACCTACGAGCAGTACGTC.

The rearrangement links TRBV11-2 to TRBJ2-4; D perhaps matches TRBD2 (6 bases). The germline gives CDR1 SGHAT, CDR2 FQNNGV. Trimming pared 5 bases from V and 0 bases from J, leaving 17 bases between. This CDR3 contains 17 residues. CDR3: CASSRIRETLAKNIQYF. The DNA for the CDR3 is TGTGCCAGCAGCCGGATTCGGGAGACTCTAGCCAAAAACATTCAGTACTTC.

The chain is built from TRBV14 and TRBJ1-1; TRBD1 agrees at 7 bases. CDR3 length equals 15 residues. The trim removed 4 bases at V and 4 bases at J, leaving 9 bases unmatched. Per the germline V gene, CDR1 is SGHDN and CDR2 is FVKESK. The CDR3 region is CASSRVGRGSTEAFF. The CDR3 nucleotides read TGTGCCAGCAGCCGGGTTGGCAGGGGGAGCACTGAAGCTTTCTTT.

The V and J genes are TRBV7-9 and TRBJ1-2; 10 bases map to TRBD1. The CDR3 loop spans 17 amino acids. From germline, CDR1 is SEHNR and CDR2 FQNEAQ (reference sequence). V shed 5 bases, J shed 6 bases, and the junction held 15 bases outside the gene matches. The chain's CDR3 is CASSPMGSDRGNHGYTF. In DNA, the CDR3 is TGTGCCAGCAGCCCCATGGGCTCGGACAGGGGGAATCATGGCTACACCTTC.

The CDR3 loop is CASSLNMADTQYF. As DNA, the CDR3 is TGTGCCAGCAGTCTTAACATGGCAGATACGCAGTATTTT. The V call is TRBV6-6, the J call TRBJ2-3, with D unclear. The CDR3 runs to 13 residues. V was shortened by 5 bases and J by 4 bases, with 10 bases between the two germline ends. The germline V gene has CDR1 MNHNY and CDR2 SVGAGI (reference sequence).

The V gene is TRBV5-1, the J gene TRBJ1-3; TRBD1 aligns across 9 bases. CDR3 length: 18 residues. In germline, CDR1 is SGHRS, CDR2 YFSETQ. V shed 2 bases, J shed 4 bases, and the junction held 13 bases outside the gene matches. The CDR3 reads CASSFGTGRINSGNTIYF. The CDR3 nucleotides read TGCGCCAGCAGCTTCGGGACAGGGAGAATTAATTCCGGAAACACCATATATTTT.

The chain carries TRBV6-5 and TRBJ2-7, with 11 nucleotides matching TRBD2. The CDR3 sequence is 15 residues long. Looked up from germline, CDR1 is MNHEY and CDR2 is SVGAGI. J gave up 3 bases and V 7 bases, and 8 bases lay outside the gene matches. The CDR3 DNA reads as TGTGCCAGCACCCCACTAGCGGGGGACCACTACGAGCAGTACTTC. It specifies CASTPLAGDHYEQYF.

As concerns this clone: Other DNA sequences in this sample translate to the same CDR3. V is TRBV5-1 and J is TRBJ1-1, with D perhaps TRBD1 (5 bases). The V and J ends lost 3 bases and 2 bases respectively, with 8 bases between them. This CDR3 is 13 amino acids long. CDR1 is SGHRS, CDR2 YFSETQ, per germline. CDR3 in DNA: TGCGCCAGCAGCTGGAGGGGTAACACTGAAGCTTTCTTT. Translated, it gives CASSWRGNTEAFF.

This rearrangement joins TRBV19 to TRBJ2-1; 12 bases match TRBD2. V trimming: 5 bases; J trimming: 9 bases; junction bases outside the gene matches: 8. Germline V gene data show CDR1 as LNHDA and CDR2 as SQIVND (reference sequence). The CDR3 spans 15 residues. The CDR3 coding sequence is TGTGCCAGTAGTTCCCTAGCGGGGGGGCGAGGTGAGCAGTTCTTC. Translating it yields CASSSLAGGRGEQFF.

This clone was seen only a few times. The chain is built from TRBV28 and TRBJ2-3, with TRBD1 matching over 7 bases. V lost 6 bases, J lost 1 base, and 13 bases stayed unmatched. There are 17 residues in the CDR3. Germline lookup yields CDR1 MDHEN and CDR2 SYDVKM. DNA of the CDR3: TGTGCCAGCAGACCCCATCCAGGGGGTGGGGGCACAGATACGCAGTATTTT. This sequence encodes CASRPHPGGGGTDTQYF.

The chain couples TRBV6-1 to TRBJ1-2; TRBD1 matches 9 bases. The CDR3 consists of 14 residues. Germline CDR1 is MNHNS and CDR2 is SASEGT. V trimming: 0 bases; J trimming: 8 bases; junction bases outside the gene matches: 4. CDR3 residues: CASSEATGGGGYTF. Written as DNA, the CDR3 is TGTGCCAGCAGTGAAGCGACAGGGGGAGGAGGCTACACCTTC.

J is TRBJ2-7 and V is TRBV3-1 (or the pseudogene TRBV3-2); 7 bases map to TRBD1. Trimming at V came to 7 bases and at J to 4 bases, leaving 10 bases not matched to a gene. Germline CDR1 reads LGHDT; CDR2 reads YNNKEL (reference sequence). This CDR3 region has 14 residues. The DNA of the CDR3 is TGTGCCAGCAAGAAGGGACAGTCAGCTTACGAGCAGTACTTC. Its protein is CASKKGQSAYEQYF.

The chain couples TRBV5-6 to TRBJ2-7, with 7 bases matching TRBD1. The CDR3 is 15 residues long. The V gene's germline CDR1 is SGHDT and CDR2 YYEEEE. V dropped 1 base and J dropped 1; count of bases not matched to a gene: 5. The CDR3 loop reads CASSLLGGESYEQYF. The CDR3 DNA follows: TGTGCCAGCAGCTTGTTAGGGGGCGAGTCCTACGAGCAGTACTTC.